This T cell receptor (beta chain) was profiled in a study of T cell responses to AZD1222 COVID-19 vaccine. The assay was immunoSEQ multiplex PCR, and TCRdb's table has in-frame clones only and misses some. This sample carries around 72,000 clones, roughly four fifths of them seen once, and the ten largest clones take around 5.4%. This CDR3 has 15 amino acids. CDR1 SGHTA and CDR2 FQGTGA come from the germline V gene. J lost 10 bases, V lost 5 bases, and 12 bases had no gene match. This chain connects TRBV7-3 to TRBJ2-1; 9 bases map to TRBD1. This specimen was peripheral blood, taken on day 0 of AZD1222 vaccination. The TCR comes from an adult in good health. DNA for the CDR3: TGTGCCAGCAGCCAGCAGGGACAGGGAGCGTTAGAGCAGTTCTTC. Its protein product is CASSQQGQGALEQFF. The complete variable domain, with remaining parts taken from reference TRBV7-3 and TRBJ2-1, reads GAGVSQTPSNKVTEKGKYVELRCDPISGHTALYWYRQSLGQGPEFLIYFQGTGAADDSGLPNDRFFAVRPEGSVSTLKIQRTERGDSAVYLCASSQQGQGALEQFFGPGTRLTVL.